The T cell receptor beta chain under discussion was sequenced for a study of metastatic and nonmetastatic thyroid tumors. Treatment of any kind had been given to no patient before thyroid surgery. Study-level points and caveats: According to reports, the diversity of TCR beta was significantly higher in malignant thyroid tumors than in benign nodules, and this held in both blood and tumor samples.

The CDR3 runs to 14 residues. Germline V gives CDR1 MRHNA, CDR2 SNTAGT. J gave up 5 bases and V 6 bases, and 5 bases lay outside the gene matches. TCRdb reprocessed the PCR reads using MiXCR. There are around 20,000 clones in the sample; about 15% occur only once, and around a sixth lies in the top ten. This clone was found many times. Its target is not known. The chain joins TRBV6-4 to TRBJ2-1; 9 bases line up with TRBD1. The sample comprised blood. This clonotype was obtained from a male donor with papillary thyroid cancer or a benign thyroid nodule (not recorded which). Some clones in this sample may be carry-over from other donors' samples. CDR3 protein: CASRGTGIDNEQFF. CDR3 sequence (DNA): TGTGCCAGCAGGGGGACAGGGATAGACAATGAGCAGTTCTTC.